The entry below gives a single T cell receptor (beta chain) sequence along with its context. Its matching antigen is unknown. These data come from a study of CD8+ T cells in alopecia areata. Overall study results and limits: Clonality in lesional scalp, especially alopecia totalis/universalis, exceeded that of normal scalp.

Trimming removed 4 bases from V and 3 bases from J, with 11 bases in between. Looked up from germline, CDR1 is SGDLS and CDR2 is YYNGEE. The CDR3 consists of 15 residues. As part of sample collection, lesional scalp punch biopsies and peripheral blood were taken from alopecia areata patients. Sorted out of PBMCs were CD4+ T cells and CD8+ T cells. TCR sequencing used cDNA made by reverse transcription of extracted RNA. Repertoires were generated with immunoSEQ multiplex PCR, while TCRdb's copy carries only in-frame clones and drops some. The repertoire includes 180,000 or so clones, 63% of them detected once, and 1.7% sits in the top ten.

The sample in question was CD4+ T cells sorted from blood, obtained at week 0. The clonotype originates from a human donor with alopecia areata. V usage is TRBV9 and J usage is TRBJ1-6; D is possibly TRBD1 (6 bases). The CDR3 sequence: CASSTRQDYNSPLHF. As DNA, the CDR3 is TGTGCCAGCAGCACTCGACAGGACTATAATTCACCCCTCCACTTT. The whole variable domain, filled in from reference TRBV9 and TRBJ1-6, reads DSGVTQTPKHLITATGQRVTLRCSPRSGDLSVYWYQQSLDQGLQFLIQYYNGEERAKGNILERFSAQQFPDLHSELNLSSLELGDSALYFCASSTRQDYNSPLHFGNGTRLTVT.